The 17 T cell receptor beta chains listed next were all sequenced from one sample in a study of PD-1 blockade in classical Hodgkin lymphoma. Sequenced by immunoSEQ multiplex PCR; TCRdb stores in-frame clones only, minus some. This table holds just under 7,500 clones, roughly 79% found once. Following autologous stem cell transplantation, relapse occurred in every patient, and exposure to brentuximab vedotin varied. This specimen was peripheral blood mononuclear cells (PBMCs), taken before the second cycle of nivolumab. The receptors come from a human donor with classical Hodgkin lymphoma.

CDR3 DNA sequence: TGCGCCAGCAGCTCGGGACTAGCGGGGCCAGATACGCAGTATTTT. This sequence encodes CASSSGLAGPDTQYF. This chain uses TRBV5-1 with TRBJ2-3; 13 bases are a match to TRBD2. The CDR3 consists of 15 residues. Trimming removed 3 bases from V and 4 bases from J; junction bases left unmatched: 2. Germline V gene lookup returns CDR1 SGHRS and CDR2 YFSETQ.

In DNA, the CDR3 is TGTGCCAGCACGATAACAGGCCCACCCCTTCTTGAAGCTTTCTTT. Its protein is CASTITGPPLLEAFF. The chain combines TRBV7-2 with TRBJ1-1; D may be TRBD1 (5 bases). Trimming removed 7 bases at V and 7 bases at J, with 22 bases between. The germline gives CDR1 SGHTA, CDR2 FQGNSA. The length of the CDR3 is 15 residues.

The rearrangement uses TRBV27 and TRBJ1-6; 8 positions agree with TRBD1. This CDR3 is built from 14 residues. Germline values: CDR1 MNHEY, CDR2 SMNVEV (reference sequence). V dropped 6 bases and J dropped 6; count of bases not matched to a gene: 4. The CDR3 coding sequence is TGTGCCAGCAGCTTGGGACAGGTTAATTCACCCCTCCACTTT. It codes for CASSLGQVNSPLHF.

The chain joins TRBV7-2 to TRBJ1-4; TRBD1 might be the D (6 bases). Trimming removed 5 bases at V and 8 bases at J, with 18 bases between. The CDR3 is made up of 15 amino acids. Germline lookup yields CDR1 SGHTA and CDR2 FQGNSA. DNA of the CDR3: TGTGCCAGCAGCCCCACCGACAGGCTCGCGGAAAAACTGTTTTTT. This encodes CASSPTDRLAEKLFF.

The chain couples TRBV28 to TRBJ1-4; 9 bases match TRBD1. The CDR3 is made up of 15 amino acids. The germline V gene has CDR1 MDHEN and CDR2 SYDVKM. The trim removed 7 bases at V and 5 bases at J, leaving 8 bases unmatched. The CDR3 nucleotides read TGTGCCAGCACCCCCGTCGACAGGGGGAATGAAAAACTGTTTTTT. Amino acid sequence: CASTPVDRGNEKLFF.

This clone was detected a few times. The CDR3 sequence: CASSPMGMAGSYNEQFF. The CDR3, as DNA: TGTGCCAGCAGCCCTATGGGTATGGCGGGAAGCTACAATGAGCAGTTCTTC. V is TRBV7-8 and J is TRBJ2-1; perhaps TRBD2 as D (6 bases). The CDR3 is made up of 17 amino acids. The germline gives CDR1 SGHVS, CDR2 FQNEAQ. The V end was cut by 5 bases, the J end by 3 bases, with 20 bases between. Full variable domain (missing parts from reference TRBV7-8 and TRBJ2-1): GAGVSQSPRYKVAKRGQDVALRCDPISGHVSLFWYQQALGQGPEFLTYFQNEAQLDKSGLPSDRFFAERPEGSVSTLKIQRTQQEDSAVYLCASSPMGMAGSYNEQFFGPGTRLTVL.

The CDR3 spells CASSQGWERGPYNEQFF. Written as DNA, the CDR3 is TGCGCCAGCAGCCAAGGGTGGGAGCGGGGGCCTTACAATGAGCAGTTCTTC. V is TRBV4-1 and J is TRBJ2-1, with 8 bases fitting TRBD2. Germline V gives CDR1 MGHRA, CDR2 YSYEKL. CDR3 length: 17 residues. V was clipped by 1 base and J by 4 bases; unmatched bases: 9.

This clone appeared a few times. The V and J genes are TRBV28 and TRBJ2-1; 12 bases agree with TRBD2. The CDR3 sequence is 14 residues long. J lost 10 bases, V lost 3 bases, and 4 bases had no gene match. Germline lookup yields CDR1 MDHEN and CDR2 SYDVKM. For the CDR3, the DNA is TGTGCCAGCAGTTTTCTAGCGGGAGGGCGGGAGCAGTTCTTC. It specifies CASSFLAGGREQFF.

This clone was found once. The J gene is TRBJ2-5, the V gene TRBV28; the match to TRBD2 covers 8 bases. Germline V lookup: CDR1 MDHEN, CDR2 SYDVKM. This CDR3 has 14 amino acids. V was clipped by 5 bases and J by 5 bases; unmatched bases: 7. The CDR3 DNA is TGTGCCAGCAGTAGCGGGGGCCGGTCGGAGACCCAGTACTTC. It specifies CASSSGGRSETQYF.

This clone is classed as large. The chain combines TRBV15 with TRBJ2-3, with 10 bases lining up with TRBD2. Trimming cost V 0 bases and J 2 bases; bases outside gene matches: 8. The CDR3 extends over 18 amino acids. Per germline, CDR1 LNHNV and CDR2 YYDKDF (reference sequence). CDR3: CATSRDTLAGAPTDTQYF. Here the CDR3 DNA reads TGTGCCACCAGCAGAGATACCCTAGCGGGAGCTCCCACAGATACGCAGTATTTT.

This chain connects TRBV7-9 to TRBJ2-1; no definite D call. The CDR3 has 12 residues. V was pared by 2 bases and J by 9 bases, with 8 bases between. CDR1 is SEHNR, CDR2 FQNEAQ, per germline (reference sequence). The CDR3 DNA follows: TGTGCCAGCAGCTTATCCCGCGGTGAGCAGTTCTTC. Translating gives CASSLSRGEQFF.

The chain couples TRBV7-9 to TRBJ2-1, with D perhaps TRBD1 (6 bases). Germline values: CDR1 SEHNR, CDR2 FQNEAQ (reference sequence). The length of the CDR3 is 15 residues. V was clipped by 5 bases and J by 9 bases, with 20 bases between them. The DNA for the CDR3 is TGTGCCAGCAGCCCCCCCTCGTTGGGGGCGGGTGAGCAGTTCTTC. Its protein is CASSPPSLGAGEQFF.

The V call is TRBV9, the J call TRBJ1-1; 11 bases are shared with TRBD1. The length of the CDR3 is 13 residues. V was pared by 5 bases and J by 7 bases, with 4 bases of the junction left unmatched. Germline CDR1 reads SGDLS; CDR2 reads YYNGEE. The DNA of the CDR3 is TGTGCCAGCAGTGGACAGGGGGCGTATGAAGCTTTCTTT. This encodes CASSGQGAYEAFF. Supplemented by reference TRBV9 and TRBJ1-1, the full variable domain reads DSGVTQTPKHLITATGQRVTLRCSPRSGDLSVYWYQQSLDQGLQFLIQYYNGEERAKGNILERFSAQQFPDLHSELNLSSLELGDSALYFCASSGQGAYEAFFGQGTRLTVV.

The chain has TRBV29-1 and TRBJ2-3; 11 bases agree with TRBD2. Germline assignment: CDR1 SQVTM and CDR2 ANQGSEA. The CDR3 is 15 amino acids. Trimming took 7 bases from V and 2 from J; bases not matched to a gene: 8. Written as DNA, the CDR3 is TGCAGCGGTACCGGGACTAGCGGTCTCACAGATACGCAGTATTTT. Its translation: CSGTGTSGLTDTQYF.

V gene TRBV7-6 combines with J gene TRBJ2-7; D call uncertain. V lost 3 bases to trimming and J lost 3 bases, with 9 bases between them. CDR3 length: 13 amino acids. CDR1 is SGHVS and CDR2 is FNYEAQ in the germline V gene. CDR3 region: CASSFDQDYEQYF. The CDR3 nucleotides are TGTGCCAGCAGCTTTGACCAGGACTACGAGCAGTACTTC.

V usage is TRBV15 and J usage is TRBJ2-3, with D unresolved. The CDR3 consists of 12 residues. Looked up from germline, CDR1 is LNHNV and CDR2 is YYDKDF (reference sequence). V shed 0 bases and J shed 6 bases, with 4 bases lying between them. CDR3 protein: CATSRDFDTQYF. CDR3 bases: TGTGCCACCAGCAGAGATTTCGATACGCAGTATTTT. The entire variable domain, with the rest obtained from reference TRBV15 and TRBJ2-3, is as follows: DAMVIQNPRYQVTQFGKPVTLSCSQTLNHNVMYWYQQKSSQAPKLLFHYYDKDFNNEADTPDNFQSRRPNTSFCFLDIRSPGLGDTAMYLCATSRDFDTQYFGPGTRLTVL.

In DNA, the CDR3 is TGTGCCAGCAGCCAAGACCGGGACAGGGCGAACACTGAAGCTTTCTTT. This encodes CASSQDRDRANTEAFF. This sequence joins TRBV14 and TRBJ1-1; 9 nucleotides agree with TRBD1. Germline V gene sequence: CDR1 SGHDN, CDR2 FVKESK. This CDR3 is built from 16 residues. The V gene end was trimmed by 0 bases and the J gene end by 1 base; junction bases not matched to a gene: 3.